One and the same sample provided the 3 T cell receptor beta chains below, sequenced in a study of blood T cells in healthy people across ages. Combining a sample-barcoded 5' primer with a J-beta primer mix, a second PCR ran for 7 to 11 cycles. MiXCR, applied by TCRdb to the 5' RACE reads, yields one record per CDR3 protein. The data contain 1.5 million to 2 million distinct CDR3 sequences, 25% to 30% of them singletons. The sample taken for sequencing was blood. Source of these receptors: a woman in her twenties or thirties in good health.

This clonotype turned up a few times. The chain is built from TRBV5-6 and TRBJ1-5; TRBD1 aligns across 10 bases. V lost 2 bases and J lost 3; bases outside the gene matches: 5. The germline CDR1 and CDR2 sequences are SGHDT and YYEEEE. The length of the CDR3 is 16 residues. The CDR3 sequence is CASSFTGTGDNQPQHF. CDR3 nucleotide sequence: TGTGCCAGCAGCTTCACCGGGACAGGGGACAATCAGCCCCAGCATTTT.

The J gene is TRBJ1-5, the V gene TRBV10-3; D is unclear. There are 16 residues in the CDR3. Per the germline V gene, CDR1 is ENHRY and CDR2 is SYGVKD. V was shortened by 0 bases and J by 3 bases, with 12 bases between the two germline ends. The CDR3 reads CAISESVPSPNQPQHF. The CDR3 region has the DNA TGTGCCATCAGTGAGTCAGTGCCGTCGCCCAATCAGCCCCAGCATTTT.

The genes are TRBV30 and TRBJ1-2; maybe TRBD1 (5 bases). This CDR3 spans 13 amino acids. The ends were cut back, 4 bases at V and 4 bases at J, with 13 bases in the middle. Germline loops: CDR1 GTSNPN, CDR2 SVGIG (reference sequence). CDR3 bases: TGTGCCTGGACAAGGGACGGTTCCTATGGCTACACCTTC. Protein product: CAWTRDGSYGYTF.